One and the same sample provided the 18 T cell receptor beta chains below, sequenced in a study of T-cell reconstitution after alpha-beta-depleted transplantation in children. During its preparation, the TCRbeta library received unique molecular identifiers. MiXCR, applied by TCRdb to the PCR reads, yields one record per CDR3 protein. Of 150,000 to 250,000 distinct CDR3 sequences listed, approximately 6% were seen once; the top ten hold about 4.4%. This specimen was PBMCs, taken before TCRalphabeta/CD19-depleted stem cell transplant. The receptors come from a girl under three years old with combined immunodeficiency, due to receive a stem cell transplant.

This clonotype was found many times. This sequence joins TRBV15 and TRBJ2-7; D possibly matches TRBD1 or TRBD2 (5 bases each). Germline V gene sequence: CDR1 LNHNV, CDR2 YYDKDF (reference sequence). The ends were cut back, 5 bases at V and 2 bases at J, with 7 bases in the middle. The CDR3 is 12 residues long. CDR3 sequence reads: CATSPGPYEQYF. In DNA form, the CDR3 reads TGTGCCACCAGCCCGGGACCCTACGAGCAGTACTTC. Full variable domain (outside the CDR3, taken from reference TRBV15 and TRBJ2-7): DAMVIQNPRYQVTQFGKPVTLSCSQTLNHNVMYWYQQKSSQAPKLLFHYYDKDFNNEADTPDNFQSRRPNTSFCFLDIRSPGLGDTAMYLCATSPGPYEQYFGPGTRLTVT.

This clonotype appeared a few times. In nucleotides, the CDR3 is TGTGCCAGCAGCTTCGGCTCCTCTAGTTCCGGGGAGCTGTTTTTT. Translation gives CASSFGSSSSGELFF. This chain links TRBV7-3 with TRBJ2-2; D unclear. The CDR3 extends over 15 amino acids. V lost 3 bases and J lost 6, with 14 bases in between. Per the germline V gene, CDR1 is SGHTA and CDR2 is FQGTGA.

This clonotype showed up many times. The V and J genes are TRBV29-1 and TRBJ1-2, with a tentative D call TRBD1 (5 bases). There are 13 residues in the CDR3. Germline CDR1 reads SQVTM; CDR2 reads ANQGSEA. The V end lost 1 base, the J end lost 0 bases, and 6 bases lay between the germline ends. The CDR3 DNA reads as TGCAGCGTTGAAGGGACATCTAACTATGGCTACACCTTC. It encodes CSVEGTSNYGYTF.

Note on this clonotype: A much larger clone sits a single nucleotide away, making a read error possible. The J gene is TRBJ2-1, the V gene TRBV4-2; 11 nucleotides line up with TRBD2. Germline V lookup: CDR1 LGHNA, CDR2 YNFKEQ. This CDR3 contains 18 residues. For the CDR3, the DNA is TGTGCCGGCAGCCTTCTCCAAGGGACTAGCGGAGCATACAATGAGCAGTTCTTC. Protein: CAGSLLQGTSGAYNEQFF.

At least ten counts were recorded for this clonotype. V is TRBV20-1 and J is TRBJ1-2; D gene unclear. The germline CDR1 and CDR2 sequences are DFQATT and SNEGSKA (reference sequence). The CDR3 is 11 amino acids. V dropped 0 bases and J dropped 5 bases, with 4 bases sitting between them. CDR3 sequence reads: CSARDVYGYTF. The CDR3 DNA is TGCAGTGCTAGAGACGTATATGGCTACACCTTC.

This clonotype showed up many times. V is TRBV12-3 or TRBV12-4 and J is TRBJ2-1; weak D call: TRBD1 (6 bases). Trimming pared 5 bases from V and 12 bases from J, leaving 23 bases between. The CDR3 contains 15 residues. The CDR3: CASSIDGTTGSGQFF. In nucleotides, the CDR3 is TGTGCCAGCAGTATCGACGGGACAACGGGGTCGGGGCAGTTCTTC.

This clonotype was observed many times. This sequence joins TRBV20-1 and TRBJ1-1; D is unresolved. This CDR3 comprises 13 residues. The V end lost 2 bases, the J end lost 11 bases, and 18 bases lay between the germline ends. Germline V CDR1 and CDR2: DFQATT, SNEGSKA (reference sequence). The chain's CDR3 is CSARQSGIGDAFF. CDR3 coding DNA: TGCAGTGCTAGACAATCCGGGATAGGTGATGCTTTCTTT.

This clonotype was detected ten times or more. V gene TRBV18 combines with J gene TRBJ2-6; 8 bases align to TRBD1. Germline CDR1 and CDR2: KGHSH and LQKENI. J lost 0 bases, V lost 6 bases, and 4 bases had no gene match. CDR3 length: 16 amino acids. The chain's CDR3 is CASSLGQASGANVLTF. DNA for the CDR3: TGTGCCAGCTCCCTGGGACAGGCCTCTGGGGCCAACGTCCTGACTTTC.

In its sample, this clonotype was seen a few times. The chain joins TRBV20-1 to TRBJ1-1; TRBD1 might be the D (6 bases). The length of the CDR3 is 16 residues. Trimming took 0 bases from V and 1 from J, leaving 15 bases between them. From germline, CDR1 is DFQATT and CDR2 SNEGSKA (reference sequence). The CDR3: CSARDDRTDPNTEAFF. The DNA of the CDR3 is TGCAGTGCTAGAGATGACCGGACAGACCCGAACACTGAAGCTTTCTTT.

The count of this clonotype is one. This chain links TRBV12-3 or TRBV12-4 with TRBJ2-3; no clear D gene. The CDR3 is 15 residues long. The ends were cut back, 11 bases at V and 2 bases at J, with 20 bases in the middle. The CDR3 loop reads CAGRPVGGTTDTQYF. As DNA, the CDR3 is TGTGCCGGCCGCCCCGTCGGCGGAACCACAGATACGCAGTATTTT.

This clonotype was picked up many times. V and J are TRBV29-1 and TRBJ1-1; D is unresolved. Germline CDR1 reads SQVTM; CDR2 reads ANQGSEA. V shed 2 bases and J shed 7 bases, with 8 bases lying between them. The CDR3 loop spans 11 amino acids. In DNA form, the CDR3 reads TGCAGCGTTGAAAACAGATATGAAGCTTTCTTT. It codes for CSVENRYEAFF.

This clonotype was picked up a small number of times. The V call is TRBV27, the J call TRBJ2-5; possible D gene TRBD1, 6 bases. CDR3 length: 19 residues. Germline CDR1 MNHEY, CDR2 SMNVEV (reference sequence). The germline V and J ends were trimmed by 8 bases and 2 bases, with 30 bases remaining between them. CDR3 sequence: CASGPGQYLPRTFQETQYF. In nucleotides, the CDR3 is TGTGCCAGCGGACCCGGACAGTACCTCCCTAGGACCTTTCAAGAGACCCAGTACTTC.

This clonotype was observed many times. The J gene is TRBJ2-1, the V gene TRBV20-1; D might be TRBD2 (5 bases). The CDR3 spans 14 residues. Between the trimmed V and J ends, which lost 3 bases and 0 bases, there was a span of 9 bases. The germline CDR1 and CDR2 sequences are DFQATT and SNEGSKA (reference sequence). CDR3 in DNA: TGCAGTGCTAGCGGGGTAAGCTCCTACAATGAGCAGTTCTTC. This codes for CSASGVSSYNEQFF.

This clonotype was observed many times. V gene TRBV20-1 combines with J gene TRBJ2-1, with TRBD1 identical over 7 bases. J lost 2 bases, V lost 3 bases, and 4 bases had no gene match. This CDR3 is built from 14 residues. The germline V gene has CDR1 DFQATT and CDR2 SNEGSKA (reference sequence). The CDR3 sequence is CSASFGTAYNEQFF. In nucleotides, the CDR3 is TGCAGTGCTAGCTTCGGGACAGCCTACAATGAGCAGTTCTTC.

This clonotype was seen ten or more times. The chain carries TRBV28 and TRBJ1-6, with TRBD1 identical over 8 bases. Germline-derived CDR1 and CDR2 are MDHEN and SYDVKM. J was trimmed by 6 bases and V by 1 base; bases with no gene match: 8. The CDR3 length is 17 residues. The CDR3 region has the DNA TGTGCCAGCAGTTTATTCCGGGGGACAGGTCCTAATTCACCCCTCCACTTT. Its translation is CASSLFRGTGPNSPLHF.

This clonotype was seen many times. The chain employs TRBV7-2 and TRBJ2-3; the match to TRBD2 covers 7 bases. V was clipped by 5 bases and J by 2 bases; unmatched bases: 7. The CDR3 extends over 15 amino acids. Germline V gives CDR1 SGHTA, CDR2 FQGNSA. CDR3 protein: CASSPWGDYTDTQYF. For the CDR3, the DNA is TGTGCCAGCAGCCCTTGGGGGGACTACACAGATACGCAGTATTTT.

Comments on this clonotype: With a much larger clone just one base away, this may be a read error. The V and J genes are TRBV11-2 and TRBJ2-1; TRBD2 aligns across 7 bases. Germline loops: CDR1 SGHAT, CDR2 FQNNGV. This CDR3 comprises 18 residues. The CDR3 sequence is CASSFGLRASGIYNELFF. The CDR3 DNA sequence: TGTGCCAGCAGCTTCGGCCTTCGGGCTAGCGGCATTTACAATGAGCTGTTCTTC.

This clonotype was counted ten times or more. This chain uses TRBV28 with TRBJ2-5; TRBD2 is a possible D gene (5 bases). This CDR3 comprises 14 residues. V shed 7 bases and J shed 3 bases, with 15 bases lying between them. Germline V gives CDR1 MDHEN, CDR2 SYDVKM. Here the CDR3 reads CASIPPGSEETQYF. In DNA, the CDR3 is TGTGCCAGCATTCCCCCGGGGAGTGAAGAGACCCAGTACTTC. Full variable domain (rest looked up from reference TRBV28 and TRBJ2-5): DVKVTQSSRYLVKRTGEKVFLECVQDMDHENMFWYRQDPGLGLRLIYFSYDVKMKEKGDIPEGYSVSREKKERFSLILESASTNQTSMYLCASIPPGSEETQYFGPGTRLLVL.